These T cell receptor beta chains were read from a single sample in a study of blood T cell repertoires in COVID-19. TCRdb's copy holds only in-frame clones and misses some; the assay was immunoSEQ multiplex PCR. The table has roughly 200,000 clones, approximately 90% seen once; the top ten hold 1.2%. Sample: PBMCs or T cells enriched from blood (not recorded which). These receptors were obtained from a man aged 25-45 years who had recovered from COVID-19. Both conserved end residues are part of each CDR3. D genes are given only for firm matches. Size is omitted from some rows. Given values are once, few, many or a class for expanded clones.

size | J | D | V | CDR3 | DNA
. | TRBJ1-2 | . | TRBV5-1 | CASSLAGDYGYTF | TGCGCCAGCAGCTTGGCCGGGGACTATGGCTACACCTTC
. | TRBJ2-7 | TRBD2 | TRBV6-5 | CASSYSPGRGIYEQYF | TGTGCCAGCAGTTACTCCCCAGGGCGGGGGATATACGAGCAGTACTTC
once | TRBJ1-1 | . | TRBV30 | CAWSVLGSEKAFF | TGTGCCTGGAGTGTACTAGGCAGCGAAAAAGCTTTCTTT
. | TRBJ2-6 | . | TRBV5-1 | CASSLAQLSTLLSGANVLTF | TGCGCCAGCAGCTTGGCACAGCTTTCCACCCTTCTCTCTGGGGCCAACGTCCTGACTTTC
. | TRBJ1-6 | . | TRBV19 | CASSPTGEESPLHF | TGTGCCAGTAGCCCGACGGGGGAGGAATCACCCCTCCACTTT
. | TRBJ2-5 | . | TRBV19 | CASSYLGPGETQYF | TGTGCCAGTAGTTATTTGGGGCCCGGGGAGACCCAGTACTTC
. | TRBJ1-5 | . | TRBV10-1 | CASSDSNQPQHF | TGCGCCAGCAGTGACTCGAATCAGCCCCAGCATTTT
. | TRBJ2-2 | . | TRBV12-3/TRBV12-4 | CASSPSGELFF | TGTGCCAGCAGCCCCAGCGGGGAGCTGTTTTTT
. | TRBJ2-5 | TRBD1 | TRBV7-8 | CASSLLASGQRTRLSQETQYF | TGTGCCAGCAGCTTATTAGCTTCGGGACAGCGTACCCGCCTATCCCAAGAGACCCAGTACTTC
. | TRBJ1-5 | . | TRBV19 | CASSIVRGFNSNQPQHF | TGTGCCAGTAGTATAGTTAGGGGATTTAATAGCAATCAGCCCCAGCATTTT
. | TRBJ1-5 | . | TRBV5-1 | CASSSSDSTNQPQHF | TGCGCCAGCAGCTCGTCTGACAGCACCAATCAGCCCCAGCATTTT
. | TRBJ2-3 | . | TRBV6-6 | CASSYLLGHTDTQYF | TGTGCCAGCAGTTACCTGCTGGGGCACACAGATACGCAGTATTTT
. | TRBJ2-3 | TRBD1 | TRBV18 | CASSEGQGRGTDTQYF | TGTGCCAGCTCAGAGGGACAGGGCCGAGGGACAGATACGCAGTATTTT
. | TRBJ2-1 | TRBD1 | TRBV4-1 | CASSQDVRDRGVLSSYNEQFF | TGCGCCAGCAGCCAAGATGTTAGGGACAGGGGGGTACTAAGCTCCTACAATGAGCAGTTCTTC
. | TRBJ2-2 | TRBD1 | TRBV6-2/TRBV6-3 | CASSLRQGSGELFF | TGTGCCAGCAGTTTAAGACAGGGGTCCGGGGAGCTGTTTTTT
. | TRBJ2-7 | TRBD1 | TRBV10-1 | CASSPTGAYEQYF | TGCGCCAGCAGCCCGACAGGGGCCTACGAGCAGTACTTC
. | TRBJ1-2 | TRBD1 | TRBV29-1 | CSVATGKGYGYTF | TGCAGCGTTGCGACAGGGAAAGGATATGGCTACACCTTC
. | TRBJ1-1 | TRBD1 | TRBV18 | CASSPGTGNTEAFF | TGTGCCAGCTCCCCCGGGACAGGGAACACTGAAGCTTTCTTT
. | TRBJ1-3 | . | TRBV28 | CASSTPPSGNTIYF | TGTGCCAGCAGCACTCCACCGTCTGGAAACACCATATATTTT
once | TRBJ1-1 | . | TRBV29-1 | CSVDPAQGVRTEAFF | TGCAGCGTTGATCCGGCCCAGGGTGTTAGAACTGAAGCTTTCTTT
. | TRBJ2-7 | TRBD1 | TRBV28 | CASSSSGTGNSYEQYF | TGTGCCAGCAGTTCGTCCGGGACAGGGAACTCCTACGAGCAGTACTTC
. | TRBJ2-6 | . | TRBV19 | CASTPGSSGANVLTF | TGTGCCAGTACCCCGGGGAGCTCTGGGGCCAACGTCCTGACTTTC
. | TRBJ2-2 | . | TRBV18 | CASSVTQDTGELFF | TGTGCCAGCTCAGTAACACAGGACACCGGGGAGCTGTTTTTT
. | TRBJ1-2 | TRBD1 | TRBV4-1 | CASSTRPGQQPYGYTF | TGCGCCAGCAGCACCCGACCGGGACAGCAGCCTTATGGCTACACCTTC
. | TRBJ1-1 | TRBD1 | TRBV27 | CASSGTVPWNTEAFF | TGTGCCAGCAGTGGGACAGTTCCGTGGAACACTGAAGCTTTCTTT
. | TRBJ2-1 | TRBD2 | TRBV24-1 | CATSRTSGYNEQFF | TGTGCCACCAGCCGGACTAGCGGATACAATGAGCAGTTCTTC